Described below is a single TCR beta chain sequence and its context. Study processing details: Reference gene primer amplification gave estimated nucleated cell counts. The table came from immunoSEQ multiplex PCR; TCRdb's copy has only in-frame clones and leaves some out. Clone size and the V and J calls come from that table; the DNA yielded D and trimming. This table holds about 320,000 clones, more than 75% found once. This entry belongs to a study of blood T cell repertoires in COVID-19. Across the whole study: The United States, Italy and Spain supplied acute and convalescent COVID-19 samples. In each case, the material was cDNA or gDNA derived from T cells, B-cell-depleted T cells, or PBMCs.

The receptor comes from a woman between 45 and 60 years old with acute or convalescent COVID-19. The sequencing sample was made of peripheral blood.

The CDR3 reads CASDRVGGTEAFF. The CDR3 coding sequence is TGTGCCAGCGACAGGGTTGGCGGGACTGAAGCTTTCTTT. V is TRBV6-6 and J is TRBJ1-1, with 7 bases matching TRBD1. J gave up 5 bases and V 8 bases, and 8 bases lay outside the gene matches. The germline gives CDR1 MNHNY, CDR2 SVGAGI (reference sequence). The CDR3 totals 13 residues.